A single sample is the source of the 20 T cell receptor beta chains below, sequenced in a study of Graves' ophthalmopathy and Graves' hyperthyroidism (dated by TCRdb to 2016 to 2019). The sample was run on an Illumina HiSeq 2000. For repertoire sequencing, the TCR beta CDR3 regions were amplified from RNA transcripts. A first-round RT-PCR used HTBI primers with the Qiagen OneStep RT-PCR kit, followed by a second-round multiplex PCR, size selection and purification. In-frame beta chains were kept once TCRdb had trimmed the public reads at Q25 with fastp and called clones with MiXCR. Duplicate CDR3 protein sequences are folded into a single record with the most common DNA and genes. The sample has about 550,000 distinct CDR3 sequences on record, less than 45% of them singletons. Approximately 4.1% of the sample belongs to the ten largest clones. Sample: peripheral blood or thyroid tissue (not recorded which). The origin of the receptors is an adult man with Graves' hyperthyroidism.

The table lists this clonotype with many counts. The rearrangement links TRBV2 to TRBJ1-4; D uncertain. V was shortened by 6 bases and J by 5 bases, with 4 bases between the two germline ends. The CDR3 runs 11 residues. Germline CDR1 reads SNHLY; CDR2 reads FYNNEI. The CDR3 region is CASSRNEKLFF. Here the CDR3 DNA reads TGTGCCAGCAGCCGGAATGAAAAACTGTTTTTT.

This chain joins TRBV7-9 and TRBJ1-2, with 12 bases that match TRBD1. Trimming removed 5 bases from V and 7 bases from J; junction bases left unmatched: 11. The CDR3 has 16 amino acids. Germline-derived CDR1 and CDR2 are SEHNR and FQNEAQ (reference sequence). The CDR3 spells CASSTGTGGVLGGYTF. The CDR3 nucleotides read TGTGCCAGCAGCACCGGGACAGGGGGCGTCTTGGGTGGCTACACCTTC.

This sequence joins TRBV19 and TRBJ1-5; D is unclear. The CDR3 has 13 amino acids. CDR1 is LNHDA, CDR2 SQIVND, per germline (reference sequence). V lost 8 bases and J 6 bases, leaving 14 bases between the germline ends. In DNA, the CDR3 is TGTGCCAGTTCGCGAGATCCGGGTCAGCCCCAGCATTTT. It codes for CASSRDPGQPQHF.

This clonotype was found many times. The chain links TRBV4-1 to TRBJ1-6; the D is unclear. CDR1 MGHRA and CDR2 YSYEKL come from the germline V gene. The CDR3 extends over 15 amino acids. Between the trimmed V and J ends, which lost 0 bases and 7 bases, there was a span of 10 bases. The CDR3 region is CASSQDPGRNSPLHF. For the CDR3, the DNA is TGCGCCAGCAGCCAAGACCCGGGTCGAAATTCACCCCTCCACTTT.

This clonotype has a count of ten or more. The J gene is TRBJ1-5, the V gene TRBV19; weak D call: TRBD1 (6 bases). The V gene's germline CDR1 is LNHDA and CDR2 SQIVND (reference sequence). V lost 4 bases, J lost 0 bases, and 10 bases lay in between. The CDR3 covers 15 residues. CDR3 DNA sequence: TGTGCCAGTAGTACGACAGGTATTAGCAATCAGCCCCAGCATTTT. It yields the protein CASSTTGISNQPQHF.

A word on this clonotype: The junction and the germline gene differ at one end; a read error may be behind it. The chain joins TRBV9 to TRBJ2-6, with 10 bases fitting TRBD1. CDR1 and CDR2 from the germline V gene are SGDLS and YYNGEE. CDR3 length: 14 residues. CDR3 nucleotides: TGTGCCAGCAGCGGAGGGACAGGGGCCTACGTCCTGACTTTC. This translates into CASSGGTGAYVLTF.

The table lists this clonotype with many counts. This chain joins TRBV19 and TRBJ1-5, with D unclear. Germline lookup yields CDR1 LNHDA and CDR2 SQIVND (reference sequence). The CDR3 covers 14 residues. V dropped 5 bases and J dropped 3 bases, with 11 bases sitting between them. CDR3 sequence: CASSLVRINQPQHF. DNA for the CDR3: TGTGCCAGTAGTCTTGTAAGAATCAATCAGCCCCAGCATTTT. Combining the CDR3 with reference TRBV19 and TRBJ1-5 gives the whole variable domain DGGITQSPKYLFRKEGQNVTLSCEQNLNHDAMYWYRQDPGQGLRLIYYSQIVNDFQKGDIAEGYSVSREKKESFPLTVTSAQKNPTAFYLCASSLVRINQPQHFGDGTRLSIL.

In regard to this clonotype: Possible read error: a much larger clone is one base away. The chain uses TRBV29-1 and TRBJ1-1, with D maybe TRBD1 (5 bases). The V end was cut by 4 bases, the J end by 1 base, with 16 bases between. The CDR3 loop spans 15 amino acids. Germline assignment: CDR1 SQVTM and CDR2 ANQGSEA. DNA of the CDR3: TGCAGCGTTGGAGATCCCGAAGGGGCGAACACTGAAGCTTTCTTT. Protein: CSVGDPEGANTEAFF.

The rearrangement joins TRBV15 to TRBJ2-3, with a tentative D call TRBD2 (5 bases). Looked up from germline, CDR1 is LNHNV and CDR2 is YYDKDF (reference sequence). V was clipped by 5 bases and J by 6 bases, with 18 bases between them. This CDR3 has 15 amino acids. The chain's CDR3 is CATSSRIRDSDTQYF. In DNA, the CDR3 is TGTGCCACCAGCTCCCGTATTCGGGATTCCGATACGCAGTATTTT.

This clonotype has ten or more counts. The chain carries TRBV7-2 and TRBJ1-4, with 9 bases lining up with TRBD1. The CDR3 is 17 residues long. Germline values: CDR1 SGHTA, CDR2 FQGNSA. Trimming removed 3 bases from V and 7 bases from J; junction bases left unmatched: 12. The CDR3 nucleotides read TGTGCCAGCAGCTTGGGGACAGGGTTCACTACCCTTGAAAAACTGTTTTTT. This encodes CASSLGTGFTTLEKLFF.

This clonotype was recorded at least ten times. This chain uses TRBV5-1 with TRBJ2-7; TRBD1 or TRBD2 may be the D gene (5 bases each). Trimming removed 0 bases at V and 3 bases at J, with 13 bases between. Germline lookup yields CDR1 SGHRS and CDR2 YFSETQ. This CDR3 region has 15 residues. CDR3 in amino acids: CASSLGGANNYEQYF. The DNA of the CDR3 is TGCGCCAGCAGCTTGGGAGGGGCCAACAACTACGAGCAGTACTTC.

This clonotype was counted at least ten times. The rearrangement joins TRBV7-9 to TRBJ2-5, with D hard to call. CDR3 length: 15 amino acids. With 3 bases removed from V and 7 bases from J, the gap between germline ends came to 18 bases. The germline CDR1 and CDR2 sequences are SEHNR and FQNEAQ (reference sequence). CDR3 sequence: CASSFSGPTSGTQYF. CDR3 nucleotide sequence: TGTGCCAGCAGCTTTTCCGGACCCACATCGGGGACCCAGTACTTC.

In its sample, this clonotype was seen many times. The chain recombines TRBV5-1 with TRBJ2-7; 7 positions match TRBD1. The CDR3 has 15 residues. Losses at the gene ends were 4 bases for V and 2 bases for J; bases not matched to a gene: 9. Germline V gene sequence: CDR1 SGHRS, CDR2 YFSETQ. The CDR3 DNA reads TGCGCCAGCAGCCCAGCCGGGACAGCCCCCTACGAGCAGTACTTC. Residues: CASSPAGTAPYEQYF.

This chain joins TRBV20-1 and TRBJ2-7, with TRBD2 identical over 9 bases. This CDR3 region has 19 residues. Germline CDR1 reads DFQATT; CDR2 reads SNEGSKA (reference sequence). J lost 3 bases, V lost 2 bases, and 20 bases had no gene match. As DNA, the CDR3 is TGCAGTGCTAGAAAAACCGGGACAGAGGCGATTAGCGGGAGCTACGAGCAGTACTTC. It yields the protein CSARKTGTEAISGSYEQYF.

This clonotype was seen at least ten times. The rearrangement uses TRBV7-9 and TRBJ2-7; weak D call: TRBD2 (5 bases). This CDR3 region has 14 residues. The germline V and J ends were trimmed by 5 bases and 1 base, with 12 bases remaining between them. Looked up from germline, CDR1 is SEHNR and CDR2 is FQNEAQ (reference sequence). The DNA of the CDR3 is TGTGCCAGCAGCCCAGAGGGCAGATCCTACGAGCAGTACTTC. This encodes CASSPEGRSYEQYF.

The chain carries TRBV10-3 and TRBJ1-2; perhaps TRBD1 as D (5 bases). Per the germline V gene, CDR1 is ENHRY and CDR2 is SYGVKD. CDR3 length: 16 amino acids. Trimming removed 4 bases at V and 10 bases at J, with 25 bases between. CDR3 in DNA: TGTGCCATCAGTGGACAAGGGGCTCGGAGTAACTGTGACTACACCTTC. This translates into CAISGQGARSNCDYTF.

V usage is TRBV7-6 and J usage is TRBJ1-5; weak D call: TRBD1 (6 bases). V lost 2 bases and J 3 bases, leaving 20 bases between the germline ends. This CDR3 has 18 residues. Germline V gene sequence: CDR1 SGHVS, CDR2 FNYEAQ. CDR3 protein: CASSLQQGRVRDNQPQHF. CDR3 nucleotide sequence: TGTGCCAGCAGCTTACAACAGGGAAGGGTTCGGGACAATCAGCCCCAGCATTTT.

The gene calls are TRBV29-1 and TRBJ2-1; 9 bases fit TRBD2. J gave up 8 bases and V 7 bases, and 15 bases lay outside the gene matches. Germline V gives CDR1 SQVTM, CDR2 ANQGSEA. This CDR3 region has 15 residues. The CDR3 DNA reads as TGCAGCGGCCCCGGGGGTAGCGGGAGACAAGATGAGCAGTTCTTC. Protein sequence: CSGPGGSGRQDEQFF.

The CDR3 coding sequence is TGTGCCAGCAGCGTAACGGGACAGGGACGTCCTGGCTACACCTTC. It codes for CASSVTGQGRPGYTF. The chain is built from TRBV5-8 and TRBJ1-2, with 9 bases matching TRBD1. The CDR3 sequence is 15 residues long. CDR1 is SGHTS, CDR2 YDEGEE, per germline. With V trimmed by 4 bases and J by 7 bases, 11 bases remained unmatched.

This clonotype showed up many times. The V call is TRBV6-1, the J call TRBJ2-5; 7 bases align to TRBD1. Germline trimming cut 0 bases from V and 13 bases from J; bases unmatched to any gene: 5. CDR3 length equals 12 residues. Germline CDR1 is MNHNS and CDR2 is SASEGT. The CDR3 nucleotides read TGTGCCAGCAGTGAAGCGAGACAGGGTGTGTACTTC. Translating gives CASSEARQGVYF.